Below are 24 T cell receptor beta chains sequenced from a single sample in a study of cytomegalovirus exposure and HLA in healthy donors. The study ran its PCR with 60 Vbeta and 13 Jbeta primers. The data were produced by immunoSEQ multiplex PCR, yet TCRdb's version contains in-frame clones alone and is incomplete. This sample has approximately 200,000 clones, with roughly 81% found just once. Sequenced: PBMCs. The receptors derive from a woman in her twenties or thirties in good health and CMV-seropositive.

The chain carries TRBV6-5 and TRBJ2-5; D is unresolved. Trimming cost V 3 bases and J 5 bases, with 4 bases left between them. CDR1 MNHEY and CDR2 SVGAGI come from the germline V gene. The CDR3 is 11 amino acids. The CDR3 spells CASSYLETQYF. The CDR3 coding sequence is TGTGCCAGCAGTTATCTGGAGACCCAGTACTTC.

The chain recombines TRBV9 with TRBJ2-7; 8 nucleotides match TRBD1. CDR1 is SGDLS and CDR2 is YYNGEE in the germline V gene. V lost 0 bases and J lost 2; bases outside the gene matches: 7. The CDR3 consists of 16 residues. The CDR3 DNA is TGTGCCAGCAGCGTAGGAAGGACGGGACAGGCCTACGAGCAGTACTTC. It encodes CASSVGRTGQAYEQYF.

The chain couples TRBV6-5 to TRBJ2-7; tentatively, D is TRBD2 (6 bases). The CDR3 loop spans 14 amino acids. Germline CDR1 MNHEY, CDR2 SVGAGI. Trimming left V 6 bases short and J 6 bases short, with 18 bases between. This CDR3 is CASSLLGGRREQYF. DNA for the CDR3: TGTGCCAGCAGCCTACTGGGGGGTCGGCGCGAGCAGTACTTC.

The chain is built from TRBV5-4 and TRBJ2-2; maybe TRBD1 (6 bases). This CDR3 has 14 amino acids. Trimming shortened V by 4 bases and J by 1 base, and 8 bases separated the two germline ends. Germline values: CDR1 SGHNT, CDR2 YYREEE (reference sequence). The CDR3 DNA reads TGTGCCAGCAGCCTGGGACAGAACACCGGGGAGCTGTTTTTT. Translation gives CASSLGQNTGELFF. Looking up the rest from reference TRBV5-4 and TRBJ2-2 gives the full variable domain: ETGVTQSPTHLIKTRGQQVTLRCSSQSGHNTVSWYQQALGQGPQFIFQYYREEENGRGNFPPRFSGLQFPNYSSELNVNALELDDSALYLCASSLGQNTGELFFGEGSRLTVL.

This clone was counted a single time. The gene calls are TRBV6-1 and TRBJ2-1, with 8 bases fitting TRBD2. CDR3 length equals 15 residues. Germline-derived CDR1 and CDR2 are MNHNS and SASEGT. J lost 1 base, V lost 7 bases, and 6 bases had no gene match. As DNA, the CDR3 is TGTGCCAGCAATGAGCTAGCGGGTTCCTACAATGAGCAGTTCTTC. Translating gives CASNELAGSYNEQFF.

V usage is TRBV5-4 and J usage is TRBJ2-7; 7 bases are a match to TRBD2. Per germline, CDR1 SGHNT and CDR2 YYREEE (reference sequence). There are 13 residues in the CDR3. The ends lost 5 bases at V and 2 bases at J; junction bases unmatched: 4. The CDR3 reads CASSRGLAYEQYF. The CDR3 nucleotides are TGTGCCAGCAGTCGCGGACTAGCCTACGAGCAGTACTTC.

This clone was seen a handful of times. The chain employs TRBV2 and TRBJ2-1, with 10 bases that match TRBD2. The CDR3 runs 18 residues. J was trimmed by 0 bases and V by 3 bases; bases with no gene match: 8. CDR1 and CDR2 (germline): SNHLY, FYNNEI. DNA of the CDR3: TGTGCCAGCAGTGAGGGGGGACTAGCGAAGAGCTCCTACAATGAGCAGTTCTTC. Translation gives CASSEGGLAKSSYNEQFF.

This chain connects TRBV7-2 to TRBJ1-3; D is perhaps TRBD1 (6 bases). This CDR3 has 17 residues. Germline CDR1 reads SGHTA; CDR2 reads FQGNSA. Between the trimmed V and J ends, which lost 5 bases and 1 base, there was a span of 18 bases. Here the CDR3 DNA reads TGTGCCAGCAGCCCAGGGGCAGGGAGAAATTCTGGAAACACCATATATTTT. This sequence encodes CASSPGAGRNSGNTIYF.

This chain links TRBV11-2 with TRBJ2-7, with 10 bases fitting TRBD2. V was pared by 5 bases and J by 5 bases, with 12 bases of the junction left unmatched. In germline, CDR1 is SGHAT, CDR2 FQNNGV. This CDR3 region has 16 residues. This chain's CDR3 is CASSRPGGLAINEQYF. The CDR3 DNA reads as TGTGCCAGCAGCCGCCCTGGGGGACTAGCGATCAACGAGCAGTACTTC.

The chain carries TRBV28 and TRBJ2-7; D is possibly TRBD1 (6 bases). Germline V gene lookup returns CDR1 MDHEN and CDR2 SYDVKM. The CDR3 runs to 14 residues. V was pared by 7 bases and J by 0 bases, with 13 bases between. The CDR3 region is CASTSTGSSYEQYF. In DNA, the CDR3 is TGTGCCAGCACTTCGACAGGTAGCTCCTACGAGCAGTACTTC.

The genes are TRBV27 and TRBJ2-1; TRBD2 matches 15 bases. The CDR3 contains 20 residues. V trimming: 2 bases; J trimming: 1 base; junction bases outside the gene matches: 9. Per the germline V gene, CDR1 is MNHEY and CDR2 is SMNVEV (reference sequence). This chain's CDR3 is CASSLRRTSGRAGSYNEQFF. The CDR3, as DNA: TGTGCCAGCAGTTTAAGGCGGACTAGCGGGAGGGCCGGTTCCTACAATGAGCAGTTCTTC.

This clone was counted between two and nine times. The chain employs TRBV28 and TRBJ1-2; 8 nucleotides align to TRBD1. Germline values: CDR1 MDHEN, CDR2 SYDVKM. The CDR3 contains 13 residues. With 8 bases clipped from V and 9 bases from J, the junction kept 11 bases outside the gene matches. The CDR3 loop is CASGYRDRSSYTF. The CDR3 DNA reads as TGTGCCAGCGGGTACCGGGACAGGTCGAGCTACACCTTC.

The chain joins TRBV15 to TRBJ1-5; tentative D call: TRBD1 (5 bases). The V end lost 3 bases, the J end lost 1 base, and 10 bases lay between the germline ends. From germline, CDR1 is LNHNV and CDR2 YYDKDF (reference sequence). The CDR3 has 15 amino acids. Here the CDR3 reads CATSSGGDSNQPQHF. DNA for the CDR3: TGTGCCACCAGCAGTGGAGGGGACAGCAATCAGCCCCAGCATTTT.

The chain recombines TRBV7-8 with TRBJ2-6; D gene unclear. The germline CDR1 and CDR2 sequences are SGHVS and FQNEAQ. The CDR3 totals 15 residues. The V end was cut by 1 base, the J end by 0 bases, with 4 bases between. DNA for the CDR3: TGTGCCAGCAGCTTAGGGAGCTCTGGGGCCAACGTCCTGACTTTC. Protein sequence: CASSLGSSGANVLTF.

CDR3 in amino acids: CAAGRAGGGEQFF. CDR3 sequence (DNA): TGCGCCGCGGGACGAGCAGGGGGCGGTGAGCAGTTCTTC. The chain is built from TRBV10-1 and TRBJ2-1; TRBD1 agrees at 8 bases. Trimming removed 11 bases from V and 9 bases from J; junction bases left unmatched: 12. This CDR3 spans 13 amino acids. The germline gives CDR1 WNHNN, CDR2 SYGVQD (reference sequence).

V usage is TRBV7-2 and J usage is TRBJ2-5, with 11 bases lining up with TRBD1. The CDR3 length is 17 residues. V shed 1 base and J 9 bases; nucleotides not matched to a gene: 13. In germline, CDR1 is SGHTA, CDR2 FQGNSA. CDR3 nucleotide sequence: TGTGCCAGCAGCTTAGGGAGGGACAGGGGGTGGAGAGGGGCCCAGTACTTC. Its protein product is CASSLGRDRGWRGAQYF. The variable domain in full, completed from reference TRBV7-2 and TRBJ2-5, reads GAGVSQSPSNKVTEKGKDVELRCDPISGHTALYWYRQSLGQGLEFLIYFQGNSAPDKSGLPSDRFSAERTGGSVSTLTIQRTQQEDSAVYLCASSLGRDRGWRGAQYFGPGTRLLVL.

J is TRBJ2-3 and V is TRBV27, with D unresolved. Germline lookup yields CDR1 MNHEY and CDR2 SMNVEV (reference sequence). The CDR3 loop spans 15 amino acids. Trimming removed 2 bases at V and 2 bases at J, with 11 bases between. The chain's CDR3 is CASSLGEKATDTQYF. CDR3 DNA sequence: TGTGCCAGCAGTTTAGGAGAGAAGGCCACAGATACGCAGTATTTT.

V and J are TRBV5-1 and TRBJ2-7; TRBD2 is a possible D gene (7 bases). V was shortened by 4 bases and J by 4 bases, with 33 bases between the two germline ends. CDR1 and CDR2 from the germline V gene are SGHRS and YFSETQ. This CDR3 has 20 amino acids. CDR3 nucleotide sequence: TGCGCCAGCAGCCGGACAGCGGACGCAGATGGCGGGAGTCGGGCGTACGAGCAGTACTTC. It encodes CASSRTADADGGSRAYEQYF.

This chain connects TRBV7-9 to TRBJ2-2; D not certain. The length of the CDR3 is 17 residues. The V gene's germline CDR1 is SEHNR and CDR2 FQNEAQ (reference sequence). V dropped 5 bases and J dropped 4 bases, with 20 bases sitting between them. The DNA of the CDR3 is TGTGCCAGCAGCGTCCCGTGGCTCACCTCGGGCACCGGGGAGCTGTTTTTT. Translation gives CASSVPWLTSGTGELFF.

The CDR3 DNA reads TGCGCCAGCAGCTTGGCTCAGGGGTCTTCCTACGAGCAGTACTTC. Residues: CASSLAQGSSYEQYF. The chain recombines TRBV5-1 with TRBJ2-7; possible D gene TRBD1, 6 bases. The CDR3 has 15 residues. Trimming left V 0 bases short and J 1 base short, with 11 bases between. Germline loops: CDR1 SGHRS, CDR2 YFSETQ.

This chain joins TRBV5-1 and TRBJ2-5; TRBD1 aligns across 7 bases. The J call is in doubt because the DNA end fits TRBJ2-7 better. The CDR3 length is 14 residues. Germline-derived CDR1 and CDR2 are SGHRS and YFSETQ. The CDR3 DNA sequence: TGCGCCAGCAGCAGTAGGGACAGCTCCTACGAGCAGTACTTC. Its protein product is CASSSRDSSYEQYF.

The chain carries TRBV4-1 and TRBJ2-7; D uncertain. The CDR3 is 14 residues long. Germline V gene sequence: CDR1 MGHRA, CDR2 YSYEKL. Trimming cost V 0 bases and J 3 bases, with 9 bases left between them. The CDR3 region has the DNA TGCGCCAGCAGCCAAGATGAAGCATACTACGAGCAGTACTTC. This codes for CASSQDEAYYEQYF.

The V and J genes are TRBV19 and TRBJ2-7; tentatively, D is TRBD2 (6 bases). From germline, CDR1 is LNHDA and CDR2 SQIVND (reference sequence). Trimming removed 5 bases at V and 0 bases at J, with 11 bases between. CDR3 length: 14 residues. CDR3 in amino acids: CASSPRESSYEQYF. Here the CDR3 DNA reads TGTGCCAGTAGTCCACGGGAGAGCTCCTACGAGCAGTACTTC.

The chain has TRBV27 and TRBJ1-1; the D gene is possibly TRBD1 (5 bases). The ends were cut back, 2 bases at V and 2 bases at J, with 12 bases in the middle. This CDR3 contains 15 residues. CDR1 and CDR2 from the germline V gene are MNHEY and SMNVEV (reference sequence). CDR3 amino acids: CASSLGGTVNTEAFF. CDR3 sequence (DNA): TGTGCCAGCAGTTTAGGGGGGACCGTTAACACTGAAGCTTTCTTT.